The 5 T cell receptor beta chains below were found in one sample sequenced in a study of shared clonotypes between healthy human individuals. Clones were read by immunoSEQ multiplex PCR, and TCRdb kept only the in-frame ones, dropping some. The table includes around 990,000 clones, about 72% detected once. The sample comprised memory CD4+ T cells from PBMCs. The subset was: CD45RA-negative fraction. These receptors came from a man aged 18 to 29 in good health. Some clones in this sample may be carry-over from other donors' samples.

The genes are TRBV6-1 and TRBJ2-3, with D unresolved. The CDR3 extends over 12 amino acids. V was trimmed by 6 bases and J by 4 bases, leaving 8 bases between them. Per germline, CDR1 MNHNS and CDR2 SASEGT. The chain's CDR3 is CASRKLSDTQYF. CDR3 DNA sequence: TGTGCCAGCAGAAAATTGTCAGATACGCAGTATTTT.

The CDR3 reads CASTRVGEKLFF. CDR3 nucleotide sequence: TGTGCCAGCACCAGGGTTGGAGAAAAACTGTTTTTT. J is TRBJ1-4 and V is TRBV6-1, with TRBD1 as a possible D gene (5 bases). The CDR3 consists of 12 residues. Deletions cut 7 bases from V and 8 bases from J, with 11 bases between. Germline values: CDR1 MNHNS, CDR2 SASEGT.

The rearrangement uses TRBV25-1 and TRBJ2-2; TRBD2 agrees at 8 bases. Germline trimming cut 1 base from V and 6 bases from J; bases unmatched to any gene: 10. Germline CDR1 and CDR2: MGHDK and SYGVNS. The CDR3 runs to 17 residues. CDR3 region: CASSESTGGPMAGELFF. CDR3 bases: TGTGCCAGCAGTGAATCGACGGGAGGGCCTATGGCCGGGGAGCTGTTTTTT.

This rearrangement joins TRBV27 to TRBJ1-4; 8 nucleotides align to TRBD1. Germline values: CDR1 MNHEY, CDR2 SMNVEV (reference sequence). CDR3 length: 18 amino acids. V was clipped by 9 bases and J by 5 bases; unmatched bases: 20. CDR3 sequence reads: CASARIRGPFRHNEKLFF. The CDR3 DNA is TGTGCCAGTGCCCGAATCAGGGGGCCCTTCCGTCACAATGAAAAACTGTTTTTT.

This chain uses TRBV19 with TRBJ2-7, with D perhaps given as TRBD1 or TRBD2 (5 bases each). Germline V gene data show CDR1 as LNHDA and CDR2 as SQIVND (reference sequence). Trimming took 7 bases from V and 0 from J, leaving 16 bases between them. The length of the CDR3 is 15 residues. CDR3 in amino acids: CASKTGTANSYEQYF. The CDR3 nucleotides are TGTGCCAGTAAAACCGGGACGGCGAACTCCTACGAGCAGTACTTC.